Following are 22 T cell receptor beta chains from one sample sequenced in a study of long-term antiretroviral therapy in people with HIV. Sequencing relied on immunoSEQ assay v3.0, run at survey level. Sequencing was performed with immunoSEQ multiplex PCR; in TCRdb, only in-frame clones are kept and a portion is missing. The table shows more than 25,000 clones, with around 97% occurring only once. This sample comprised unsorted PBMCs, obtained 7.6 years after starting antiretroviral therapy. These receptors were collected from a man younger than 40 with HIV.

The rearrangement joins TRBV19 to TRBJ2-4; D could derive from TRBD1 or TRBD2 (5 bases each). The CDR3 has 18 amino acids. V was clipped by 0 bases and J by 9 bases, with 24 bases between them. CDR1 and CDR2 from the germline V gene are LNHDA and SQIVND (reference sequence). The DNA for the CDR3 is TGTGCCAGTAGTATAGATAAGGTGGGGGAACCGTCCACGGCCATTCAGTACTTC. It is translated as CASSIDKVGEPSTAIQYF.

The chain joins TRBV30 to TRBJ2-7, with D possibly called TRBD1 or TRBD2 (5 bases each). The CDR3 spans 14 residues. Germline CDR1 GTSNPN, CDR2 SVGIG (reference sequence). The ends were cut back, 5 bases at V and 6 bases at J, with 20 bases in the middle. CDR3 sequence (DNA): TGTGCCTGGGGAACCGGGACCGGTGGGGCCGAGCAGTACTTC. This sequence encodes CAWGTGTGGAEQYF.

V usage is TRBV4-3 and J usage is TRBJ2-6; D might be TRBD1 or TRBD2, each matching 5 bases. CDR1 and CDR2 (germline): LGHNA, YSLEER. V lost 1 base and J lost 7, with 17 bases in between. This CDR3 has 17 residues. CDR3: CASSQVGTWGGANVLTF. The DNA for the CDR3 is TGCGCCAGCAGCCAAGTCGGGACCTGGGGCGGAGCCAACGTCCTGACTTTC.

In this sample, this clone turned up once. The V and J genes are TRBV7-8 and TRBJ2-2; no clear D gene. The CDR3 is made up of 16 amino acids. Per germline, CDR1 SGHVS and CDR2 FQNEAQ. V lost 1 base and J lost 0, with 9 bases in between. CDR3 loop: CASSLVPQTNTGELFF. The DNA for the CDR3 is TGTGCCAGCAGCTTAGTTCCCCAGACGAACACCGGGGAGCTGTTTTTT.

This sequence joins TRBV15 and TRBJ2-7; 7 positions agree with TRBD2. The CDR3 loop spans 14 amino acids. CDR1 LNHNV and CDR2 YYDKDF come from the germline V gene (reference sequence). The junction had 4 bases not matched to a gene; V was cut back by 1 base and J by 4 bases. CDR3 nucleotides: TGTGCCACCAGCAGAGGTGACGGGGGGTACGAGCAGTACTTC. Translating gives CATSRGDGGYEQYF.

This clone appeared a few times. This rearrangement joins TRBV7-8 to TRBJ1-1; D may be TRBD1 (5 bases). The V end was cut by 7 bases, the J end by 2 bases, with 14 bases between. This CDR3 is built from 14 residues. Germline V CDR1 and CDR2: SGHVS, FQNEAQ. In nucleotides, the CDR3 is TGTGCCAGCACCCCCGGGGCCCGAAACACTGAAGCTTTCTTT. Translation gives CASTPGARNTEAFF.

The gene calls are TRBV2 and TRBJ1-2; TRBD1 might be the D (6 bases). The germline gives CDR1 SNHLY, CDR2 FYNNEI. Trimming shortened V by 5 bases and J by 7 bases, and 14 bases separated the two germline ends. The CDR3 consists of 13 residues. CDR3 sequence reads: CASSTRGGIGYTF. CDR3 nucleotide sequence: TGTGCCAGCAGTACTCGAGGGGGAATTGGCTACACCTTC.

The genes are TRBV7-6 and TRBJ2-5, with D possibly being TRBD1 (6 bases). Germline values: CDR1 SGHVS, CDR2 FNYEAQ. V dropped 6 bases and J dropped 5 bases, with 19 bases sitting between them. The CDR3 totals 15 residues. CDR3 protein: CASRATGSGFETQYF. The CDR3 nucleotides read TGTGCCAGCAGAGCGACAGGAAGCGGATTTGAGACCCAGTACTTC.

The V call is TRBV9, the J call TRBJ1-1, with a weak D call TRBD1 (6 bases). Germline CDR1 SGDLS, CDR2 YYNGEE. CDR3 length: 12 amino acids. Trimming left V 3 bases short and J 8 bases short, with 11 bases between. The CDR3: CASSGGGREAFF. CDR3 nucleotide sequence: TGTGCCAGCAGCGGGGGGGGCAGGGAAGCTTTCTTT.

This rearrangement joins TRBV30 to TRBJ1-2; 7 bases match TRBD1. The germline CDR1 and CDR2 sequences are GTSNPN and SVGIG (reference sequence). There are 12 residues in the CDR3. V lost 5 bases and J lost 6; bases outside the gene matches: 6. The CDR3 nucleotides are TGTGCCTGGCGGGACAGAAAGGATGGCTACACCTTC. Encoded protein: CAWRDRKDGYTF.

This chain links TRBV10-3 with TRBJ2-2; no clear D. The length of the CDR3 is 14 residues. Germline V CDR1 and CDR2: ENHRY, SYGVKD. Trimming removed 0 bases at V and 8 bases at J, with 10 bases between. The CDR3 DNA reads as TGTGCCATCAGTGAGTCAAGAGAGGCAGGGGAGCTGTTTTTT. Translating it yields CAISESREAGELFF.

V usage is TRBV4-3 and J usage is TRBJ2-7; D possibly uses TRBD1 or TRBD2 (5 bases each). The germline V gene has CDR1 LGHNA and CDR2 YSLEER. Trimming removed 1 base at V and 0 bases at J, with 16 bases between. The CDR3 covers 17 residues. This CDR3 reads CASSQGFEGPLSYEQYF. Here the CDR3 DNA reads TGCGCCAGCAGCCAAGGATTCGAGGGGCCCCTCTCCTACGAGCAGTACTTC.

The J gene is TRBJ1-2, the V gene TRBV2, with no clear D. CDR1 and CDR2 (germline): SNHLY, FYNNEI. This CDR3 has 12 residues. Trimming left V 8 bases short and J 5 bases short, with 12 bases between. CDR3 protein: CASHQKIYGYTF. In DNA, the CDR3 is TGTGCCAGCCACCAGAAGATATATGGCTACACCTTC.

The rearrangement uses TRBV7-9 and TRBJ2-3, with TRBD2 matching over 10 bases. V shed 1 base, J shed 3 bases, and the junction held 1 base outside the gene matches. CDR3 length: 15 residues. Germline loops: CDR1 SEHNR, CDR2 FQNEAQ (reference sequence). CDR3 sequence: CASSLGTSGTDTQYF. CDR3 nucleotide sequence: TGTGCCAGCAGCTTAGGGACTAGCGGAACAGATACGCAGTATTTT.

The J gene is TRBJ1-5, the V gene TRBV5-6, with 10 bases lining up with TRBD1. The CDR3 has 15 amino acids. Germline lookup yields CDR1 SGHDT and CDR2 YYEEEE. The J segment lost 1 base and the V segment lost 4 bases, leaving 2 bases of the junction unmatched. The CDR3 region has the DNA TGTGCCAGCAGCCCGGGACAGGGGAGCAATCAGCCCCAGCATTTT. It specifies CASSPGQGSNQPQHF.

This sequence joins TRBV6-1 and TRBJ2-7; possible D gene TRBD1, 6 bases. Trimming cost V 8 bases and J 7 bases, with 21 bases left between them. The CDR3 is made up of 14 amino acids. CDR1 and CDR2 from the germline V gene are MNHNS and SASEGT. DNA of the CDR3: TGTGCCAGCGGAGCCGGGACACCTCTACGGGAGCAGTACTTC. It is translated as CASGAGTPLREQYF.

This chain uses TRBV6-5 with TRBJ2-7; no firm D call. V shed 7 bases and J shed 2 bases, with 12 bases lying between them. The CDR3 is 13 amino acids. The germline V gene encodes CDR1 MNHEY and CDR2 SVGAGI. This CDR3 is CASIRAWTYEQYF. The CDR3, as DNA: TGTGCCAGCATCCGGGCGTGGACCTACGAGCAGTACTTC.

This chain joins TRBV19 and TRBJ1-4; D may be TRBD1 (5 bases). The CDR3 runs to 15 residues. The germline V gene has CDR1 LNHDA and CDR2 SQIVND (reference sequence). V gave up 1 base and J gave up 8 bases, with 14 bases separating them. The CDR3 bases are TGTGCCAGTAGTATAGGGACATGGACGGACGAAAAACTGTTTTTT. Translated: CASSIGTWTDEKLFF.

The chain employs TRBV10-2 and TRBJ2-7; D is unresolved. This CDR3 region has 12 residues. V lost 3 bases to trimming and J lost 7 bases, with 10 bases between them. CDR1 is WSHSY, CDR2 SAAADI, per germline. The CDR3 is CASSDLSGEQYF. For the CDR3, the DNA is TGCGCCAGCAGTGACCTAAGTGGGGAGCAGTACTTC.

This rearrangement joins TRBV4-2 to TRBJ1-4; D is possibly TRBD1 (5 bases). This CDR3 has 14 amino acids. V lost 1 base to trimming and J lost 6 bases, with 9 bases between them. Germline assignment: CDR1 LGHNA and CDR2 YNFKEQ. Here the CDR3 DNA reads TGTGCCAGCAGCCAAGGGGGCGCGGATGAAAAACTGTTTTTT. Translating it yields CASSQGGADEKLFF.

This chain uses TRBV5-4 with TRBJ2-3; maybe TRBD1 (6 bases). Per germline, CDR1 SGHNT and CDR2 YYREEE (reference sequence). V was pared by 0 bases and J by 3 bases, with 8 bases between. CDR3 length: 14 amino acids. The CDR3 sequence: CASSLEGETDTQYF. CDR3 sequence (DNA): TGTGCCAGCAGCTTGGAGGGGGAAACAGATACGCAGTATTTT. Filled out from reference TRBV5-4 and TRBJ2-3, the complete variable domain reads ETGVTQSPTHLIKTRGQQVTLRCSSQSGHNTVSWYQQALGQGPQFIFQYYREEENGRGNFPPRFSGLQFPNYSSELNVNALELDDSALYLCASSLEGETDTQYFGPGTRLTVL.

The V and J genes are TRBV4-2 and TRBJ1-2; D call uncertain. The CDR3 loop spans 11 amino acids. V lost 5 bases to trimming and J lost 8 bases, with 9 bases between them. Germline lookup yields CDR1 LGHNA and CDR2 YNFKEQ. The CDR3 sequence is CASSVGWGYTF. The CDR3 DNA is TGTGCCAGCAGCGTAGGGTGGGGCTACACCTTC.